The present TCR beta chain was sequenced within a study of blood T cell repertoires in COVID-19 (dated by TCRdb to 2018 to 2020). The study in broad terms: The collaborator samples originated in the United States, Italy and Spain and spanned the acute and convalescent phases of COVID-19. Where available, HLA class I and class II types were obtained from metadata supplied by the sample provider rather than from assay-based typing. The samples were drawn from two sources: the first 160 participants of the ongoing ImmuneRACE study, and 950 to 1,500 subjects contributed by 6 global collaborators. The repertoires were released in a freely available public database intended as a resource for research on the immune response to SARS-CoV-2. Nearly every sample came with metadata listing a de-identified subject ID, COVID-19 status, age in years and sex. The material from the prospective study consisted of cDNA or gDNA derived from T cells, B-cell-depleted T cells, or PBMCs. Subjects who had been exposed to COVID-19, were actively infected with it, or had recovered from it provided the deeply sampled blood TCRbeta repertoires that made up the dataset. Points the paper makes about the study in general: Clinical and demographic metadata were provided uncurated, with the amount varying by source and participant.

With respect to this clone: Its antigen is currently not known. No base quality information exists; no much larger clone differs at one position.

TCRbeta CDR3 regions were amplified from genomic DNA by means of the immunoSEQ Assay, a bias-controlled multiplex PCR. The source study handled its data this way. The number of nucleated cells in each sample was estimated from the amplification of reference gene primers within the assay. To quantify the absolute abundance of each unique TCRbeta CDR3 rearrangement, sequence reads were collapsed and filtered. For each sample, productive Simpson clonality was calculated by taking the square root of Simpson's diversity index across productive rearrangements. In its TCRdb copy, this immuneACCESS table keeps in-frame sequences only and misses some clones. Where compared with another copy, unresolved V genes explain less than half of these, and the others have no known cause. That table furnishes V, J and clone size, whereas the DNA furnished D and trimming. For this sample there are under 250,000 clones; over 75% appear just once. Approximately 3.8% of the sample rests with the top ten.

In the prospective study, participants were about 18 to 89 years old, resided in about two dozen geographic areas of the United States, and were enrolled through a virtual design. To assign participants to cohorts, the prospective study relied on clinical history that participants themselves reported in a screening survey and a study questionnaire. Mobile phlebotomists in the prospective study collected whole blood, serum and a nasopharyngeal or oropharyngeal swab from every participant. Over a 2-month period, participants in the prospective study had the option of providing additional blood draws and questionnaires. Prospective study blood samples were shipped either frozen or at room temperature before DNA extraction. This receptor was taken from a woman younger than 30 in a cohort exposed to, infected with or recovered from COVID-19 (not recorded which). The sample consisted of PBMCs or T cells enriched from blood (not recorded which).

CDR3 sequence: CASSSLPGQGVNTEAFF. The DNA sequence is TGTGCCAGCAGCTCTCTACCCGGACAGGGAGTGAACACTGAAGCTTTCTTT. The chain employs TRBV7-8 and TRBJ1-1, and 8 junction bases match TRBD1. The CDR3 spans 17 residues, from the cysteine through the phenylalanine. The CDR3 DNA has 51 bases and is translated from base 1. The germline V gene encodes CDR1 SGHVS and CDR2 FQNEAQ. Trimmed from V: 4 bases; trimmed from J: 0 bases; junction bases lacking a gene match: 10.